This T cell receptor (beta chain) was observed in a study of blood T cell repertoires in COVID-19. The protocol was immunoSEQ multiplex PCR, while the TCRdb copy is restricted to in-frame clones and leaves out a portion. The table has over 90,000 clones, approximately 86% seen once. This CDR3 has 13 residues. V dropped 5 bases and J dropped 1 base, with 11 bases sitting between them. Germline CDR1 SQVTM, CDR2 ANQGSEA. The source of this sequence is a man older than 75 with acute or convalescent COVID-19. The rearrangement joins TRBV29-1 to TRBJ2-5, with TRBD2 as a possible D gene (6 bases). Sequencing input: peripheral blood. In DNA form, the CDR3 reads TGCAGCGTTCCGGACTACCTCCAAGAGACCCAGTACTTC. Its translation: CSVPDYLQETQYF.